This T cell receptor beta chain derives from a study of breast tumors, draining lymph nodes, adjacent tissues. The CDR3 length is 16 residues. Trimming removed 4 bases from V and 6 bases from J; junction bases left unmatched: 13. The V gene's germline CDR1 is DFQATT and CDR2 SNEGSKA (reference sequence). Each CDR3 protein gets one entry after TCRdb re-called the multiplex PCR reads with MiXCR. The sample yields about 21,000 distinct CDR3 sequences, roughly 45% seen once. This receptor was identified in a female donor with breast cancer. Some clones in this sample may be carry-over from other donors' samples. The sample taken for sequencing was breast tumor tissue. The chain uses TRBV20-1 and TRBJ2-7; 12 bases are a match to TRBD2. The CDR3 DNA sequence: TGCAGTGCTAAGGGGGGCTCCGGGACTAGCGGGCTCGAGCAGTACTTC. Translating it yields CSAKGGSGTSGLEQYF.